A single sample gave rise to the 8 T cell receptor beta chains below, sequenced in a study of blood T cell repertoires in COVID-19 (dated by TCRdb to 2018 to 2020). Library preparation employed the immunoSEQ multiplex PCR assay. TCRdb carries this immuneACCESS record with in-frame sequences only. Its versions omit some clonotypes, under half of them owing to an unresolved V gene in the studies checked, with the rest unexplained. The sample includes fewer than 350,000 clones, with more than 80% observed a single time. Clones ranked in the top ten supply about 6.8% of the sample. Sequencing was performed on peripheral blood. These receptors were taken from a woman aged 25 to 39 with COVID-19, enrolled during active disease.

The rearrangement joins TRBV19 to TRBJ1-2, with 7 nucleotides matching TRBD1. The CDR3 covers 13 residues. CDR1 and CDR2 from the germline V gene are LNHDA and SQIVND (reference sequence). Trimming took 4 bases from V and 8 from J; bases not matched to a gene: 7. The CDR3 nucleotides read TGTGCCAGTAGTACAAGACAGGGTGAAGGCTACACCTTC. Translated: CASSTRQGEGYTF. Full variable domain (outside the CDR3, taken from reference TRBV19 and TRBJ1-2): DGGITQSPKYLFRKEGQNVTLSCEQNLNHDAMYWYRQDPGQGLRLIYYSQIVNDFQKGDIAEGYSVSREKKESFPLTVTSAQKNPTAFYLCASSTRQGEGYTFGSGTRLTVV.

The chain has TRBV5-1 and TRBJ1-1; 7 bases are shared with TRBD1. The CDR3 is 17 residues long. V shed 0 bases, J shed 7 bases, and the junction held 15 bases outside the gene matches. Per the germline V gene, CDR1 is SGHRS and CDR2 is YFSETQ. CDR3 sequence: CASSLAGRSDRAYEAFF. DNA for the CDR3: TGCGCCAGCAGCTTGGCCGGTCGGTCCGACAGGGCCTATGAAGCTTTCTTT.

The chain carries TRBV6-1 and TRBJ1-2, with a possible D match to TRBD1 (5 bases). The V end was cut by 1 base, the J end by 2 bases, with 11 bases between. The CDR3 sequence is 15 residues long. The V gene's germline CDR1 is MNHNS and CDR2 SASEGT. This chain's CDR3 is CASSEVGGFNYGYTF. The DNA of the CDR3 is TGTGCCAGCAGTGAAGTCGGGGGTTTCAACTATGGCTACACCTTC.

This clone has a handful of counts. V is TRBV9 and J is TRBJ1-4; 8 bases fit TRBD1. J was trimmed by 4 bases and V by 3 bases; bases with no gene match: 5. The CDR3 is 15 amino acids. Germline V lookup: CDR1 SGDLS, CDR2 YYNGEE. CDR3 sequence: CASSAGQENNEKLFF. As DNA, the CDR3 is TGTGCCAGCAGCGCGGGACAGGAGAATAATGAAAAACTGTTTTTT.

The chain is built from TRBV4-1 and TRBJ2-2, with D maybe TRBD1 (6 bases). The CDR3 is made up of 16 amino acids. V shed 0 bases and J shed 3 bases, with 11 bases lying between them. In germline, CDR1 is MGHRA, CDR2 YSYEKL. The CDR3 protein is CASSQDENRDTGELFF. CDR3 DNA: TGCGCCAGCAGCCAAGATGAGAACAGGGACACCGGGGAGCTGTTTTTT.

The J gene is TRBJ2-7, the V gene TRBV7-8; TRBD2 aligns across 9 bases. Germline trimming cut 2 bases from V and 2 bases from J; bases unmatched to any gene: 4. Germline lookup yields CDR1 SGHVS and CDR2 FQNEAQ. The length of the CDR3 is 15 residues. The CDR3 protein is CASSLIGLAPYEQYF. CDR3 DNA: TGTGCCAGCAGCTTAATCGGACTAGCGCCCTACGAGCAGTACTTC.

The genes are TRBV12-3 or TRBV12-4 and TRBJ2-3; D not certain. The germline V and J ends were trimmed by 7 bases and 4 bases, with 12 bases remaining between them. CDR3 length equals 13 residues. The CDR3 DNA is TGTGCCAGCACCCTGGAGAAGCCAGATACGCAGTATTTT. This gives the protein CASTLEKPDTQYF.

The CDR3 here is CARPRDRGEKLFF. In DNA, the CDR3 is TGTGCCAGGCCCCGGGACAGGGGTGAAAAACTGTTTTTT. The rearrangement links TRBV19 to TRBJ1-4; 10 bases fit TRBD1. Germline assignment: CDR1 LNHDA and CDR2 SQIVND (reference sequence). There are 13 residues in the CDR3. The ends lost 9 bases at V and 7 bases at J; junction bases unmatched: 5. Using reference TRBV19 and TRBJ1-4 for the parts outside the CDR3, the full variable domain is DGGITQSPKYLFRKEGQNVTLSCEQNLNHDAMYWYRQDPGQGLRLIYYSQIVNDFQKGDIAEGYSVSREKKESFPLTVTSAQKNPTAFYLCARPRDRGEKLFFGSGTQLSVL.